These 16 T cell receptor beta chains share one sample of origin, sequenced in a study of graft-versus-host responses after intestinal transplantation. The protocol was immunoSEQ multiplex PCR, while the TCRdb copy is restricted to in-frame clones and leaves out a portion. Here the sample spans under 45,000 clones, roughly nine tenths being singletons. The sample in question was PBMCs, obtained 267 days after transplant. The source is a human patient who received an intestinal transplant, so some T cells may come from the graft donor.

The chain joins TRBV14 to TRBJ2-7, with D perhaps TRBD2 (6 bases). Trimming stripped 5 bases from V and 2 bases from J, with 19 bases between. The V gene's germline CDR1 is SGHDN and CDR2 FVKESK. This CDR3 is built from 16 residues. The CDR3 loop is CASSAAGGLHAYEQYF. Written as DNA, the CDR3 is TGTGCCAGCAGCGCAGCGGGTGGACTTCACGCCTACGAGCAGTACTTC.

In its sample, this clone was seen a few times. In the same sample, other DNA sequences code for this CDR3. V is TRBV29-1 and J is TRBJ1-1; D unclear. Trimming removed 4 bases from V and 3 bases from J, with 27 bases in between. The germline V gene has CDR1 SQVTM and CDR2 ANQGSEA. The CDR3 is 18 amino acids. The CDR3 DNA follows: TGCAGCGTTGCCTCTCCGCGGGTGGTCCACCAAGGAGACACTGAAGCTTTCTTT. This gives the protein CSVASPRVVHQGDTEAFF.

This CDR3 is CASKMGIEAFF. The CDR3 nucleotides are TGTGCCAGCAAAATGGGGATTGAAGCTTTCTTT. The genes are TRBV6-5 and TRBJ1-1, with D unresolved. With 7 bases removed from V and 7 bases from J, the gap between germline ends came to 10 bases. The germline V gene has CDR1 MNHEY and CDR2 SVGAGI. The CDR3 is 11 amino acids.

This chain connects TRBV6-5 to TRBJ1-1; D is unresolved. Between the trimmed V and J ends, which lost 5 bases and 10 bases, there was a span of 14 bases. Germline CDR1 MNHEY, CDR2 SVGAGI. The CDR3 extends over 12 amino acids. This chain's CDR3 is CASSEMLRIAFF. CDR3 nucleotides: TGTGCCAGCAGTGAAATGTTAAGGATAGCTTTCTTT.

V and J are TRBV7-2 and TRBJ2-6; D is tentatively TRBD1 or TRBD2 (6 bases each). V was shortened by 5 bases and J by 2 bases, with 7 bases between the two germline ends. CDR1 and CDR2 (germline): SGHTA, FQGNSA. The CDR3 covers 14 residues. CDR3 loop: CASSRGPGANVLTF. The CDR3 bases are TGTGCCAGCAGCCGGGGGCCTGGGGCCAACGTCCTGACTTTC.

The chain joins TRBV11-3 to TRBJ2-3; 8 bases map to TRBD1. The length of the CDR3 is 17 residues. The germline gives CDR1 SGHNT, CDR2 YENEEA. The V gene end was trimmed by 5 bases and the J gene end by 2 bases; junction bases not matched to a gene: 12. This CDR3 is CASSTARTGTSTDTQYF. In DNA, the CDR3 is TGTGCCAGCAGCACCGCCCGGACAGGGACTTCCACAGATACGCAGTATTTT.

The count of this clone is one. This rearrangement joins TRBV11-3 to TRBJ2-7; the D is unclear. This CDR3 has 16 amino acids. V lost 1 base, J lost 3 bases, and 16 bases lay in between. Germline lookup yields CDR1 SGHNT and CDR2 YENEEA. The DNA for the CDR3 is TGTGCCAGCAGCTTAGTGGTACCCCAGAGACTCTACGAGCAGTACTTC. This gives the protein CASSLVVPQRLYEQYF.

This chain connects TRBV2 to TRBJ1-5; TRBD1 matches at 9 bases. In germline, CDR1 is SNHLY, CDR2 FYNNEI. With V trimmed by 4 bases and J by 0 bases, 7 bases remained unmatched. The CDR3 runs to 17 residues. The CDR3 DNA follows: TGTGCCAGCAGTGGACAGGGGGGCGAATATAGCAATCAGCCCCAGCATTTT. Amino acids: CASSGQGGEYSNQPQHF.

The chain couples TRBV18 to TRBJ2-5, with a possible D match to TRBD2 (7 bases). V lost 2 bases to trimming and J lost 4 bases, with 11 bases between them. Looked up from germline, CDR1 is KGHSH and CDR2 is LQKENI. The CDR3 has 14 residues. The CDR3 reads CASSPRGGRETQYF. CDR3 nucleotides: TGTGCCAGCTCACCAAGGGGGGGGCGAGAGACCCAGTACTTC.

The chain has TRBV5-1 and TRBJ1-2; D gene unclear. Trimming shortened V by 4 bases and J by 0 bases, and 10 bases separated the two germline ends. The CDR3 contains 14 residues. Germline assignment: CDR1 SGHRS and CDR2 YFSETQ. Here the CDR3 reads CASSLRTANYGYTF. DNA of the CDR3: TGCGCCAGCAGCCTGCGGACGGCTAACTATGGCTACACCTTC.

The chain employs TRBV4-1 and TRBJ1-1; the D is unclear. Trimming removed 1 base at V and 0 bases at J, with 6 bases between. Germline CDR1 reads MGHRA; CDR2 reads YSYEKL. The CDR3 has 14 residues. CDR3 DNA: TGCGCCAGCAGCCAAGTGGGGATGAACACTGAAGCTTTCTTT. Amino acid sequence: CASSQVGMNTEAFF.

The rearrangement links TRBV4-2 to TRBJ2-7; D remains ambiguous. The CDR3 contains 14 residues. Germline CDR1 and CDR2: LGHNA and YNFKEQ. Trimming cost V 0 bases and J 3 bases, with 9 bases left between them. In DNA, the CDR3 is TGTGCCAGCAGCCAAGATTTAGGGTACTACGAGCAGTACTTC. Translated, it gives CASSQDLGYYEQYF.

The chain employs TRBV13 and TRBJ1-4; TRBD1 might be the D (5 bases). The CDR3 loop spans 15 amino acids. V lost 5 bases and J 1 base, leaving 11 bases between the germline ends. CDR1 and CDR2 from the germline V gene are PRHDT and FYEKMQ (reference sequence). CDR3 residues: CASSPGLGTNEKLFF. The CDR3 DNA reads TGTGCCAGCAGCCCGGGACTTGGAACTAATGAAAAACTGTTTTTT.

The rearrangement links TRBV4-1 to TRBJ2-1; perhaps TRBD2 as D (5 bases). Trimming took off 2 bases at V and 7 bases at J, with 9 bases between the two ends. Germline assignment: CDR1 MGHRA and CDR2 YSYEKL. The CDR3 is 13 amino acids. The CDR3 bases are TGCGCCAGCAGCCAACTGCCGGGAAATGAGCAGTTCTTC. This codes for CASSQLPGNEQFF.

The chain couples TRBV5-1 to TRBJ2-5; 9 nucleotides align to TRBD1. Germline CDR1 and CDR2: SGHRS and YFSETQ. The J segment lost 5 bases and the V segment lost 5 bases, leaving 10 bases of the junction unmatched. The CDR3 is 15 amino acids. Written as DNA, the CDR3 is TGCGCCAGCAGAGACACAGGGGGCGCTCGGGAGACCCAGTACTTC. This gives the protein CASRDTGGARETQYF. Drawing the rest from reference TRBV5-1 and TRBJ2-5, the complete variable domain is KAGVTQTPRYLIKTRGQQVTLSCSPISGHRSVSWYQQTPGQGLQFLFEYFSETQRNKGNFPGRFSGRQFSNSRSEMNVSTLELGDSALYLCASRDTGGARETQYFGPGTRLLVL.

The chain has TRBV6-5 and TRBJ2-7, with TRBD1 identical over 9 bases. Germline-derived CDR1 and CDR2 are MNHEY and SVGAGI. This CDR3 region has 13 residues. Trimming removed 5 bases from V and 8 bases from J; junction bases left unmatched: 7. CDR3 residues: CASSPMGQGKQYF. The CDR3 bases are TGTGCCAGCAGTCCGATGGGACAGGGTAAGCAGTACTTC.